This TCR beta chain was retrieved from a study of identifying expanded T cells in peripheral blood. Study results and limitations: About 1.2 clones differed between technical replicates, versus roughly 17 and 20 over time. Clone count variance between approximately two-week samples rose with total template count.

Here immunoSEQ multiplex PCR was the method, and the copy in TCRdb shows in-frame clones only, minus some. This table has approximately 56,000 clones, roughly 82% appearing once. The count of this clone is one. Antigen unknown. No infections or other immune events were documented during collection. V shed 0 bases and J shed 4 bases, with 13 bases lying between them. The germline gives CDR1 SGHRS, CDR2 YFSETQ. This CDR3 region has 15 residues. Sequencing was performed on blood. The chain recombines TRBV5-1 with TRBJ2-5, with D tentatively TRBD2 (6 bases). The receptor was derived from a person aged 18 to 75 in good health. The CDR3 DNA reads as TGCGCCAGCAGCTTGGTTGCGGGAAGTTCAGAGACCCAGTACTTC. Amino acids: CASSLVAGSSETQYF.